Shown below are 21 T cell receptor beta chains from a single sample sequenced in a study of Graves' ophthalmopathy and Graves' hyperthyroidism. RNA transcripts were the source from which TCR beta CDR3 regions were amplified. A first-round RT-PCR used HTBI primers, followed by a second-round multiplex PCR. TCRdb recomputed calls from the multiplex PCR reads with MiXCR, one row per CDR3 protein. The data hold a few hundred thousand distinct CDR3 sequences, with 35% to 40% observed a single time. Sample: peripheral blood or thyroid tissue (not recorded which). These receptors all stem from an adult man with Graves' hyperthyroidism.

To note about this clonotype: Just one base apart from a much larger clone, this may be a read error. This rearrangement joins TRBV9 to TRBJ1-3; 7 positions match TRBD1. The germline V gene has CDR1 SGDLS and CDR2 YYNGEE. CDR3 length: 17 residues. The CDR3 DNA reads as TGTGCCAGCAGCATCTTTGACAGGGTAAACTCTGGAAACGCCATATATTTT. Translated, it gives CASSIFDRVNSGNAIYF.

About this clonotype: This may stem from a read error, because a much larger clone lies one nucleotide away. The genes are TRBV5-1 and TRBJ2-2, with D unresolved. V dropped 4 bases and J dropped 2 bases, with 9 bases sitting between them. The length of the CDR3 is 14 residues. The V gene's germline CDR1 is SGHRS and CDR2 YFSETQ. CDR3 amino acids: CASSQMANTGELFF. In nucleotides, the CDR3 is TGCGCCAGCAGCCAGATGGCAAACACCGGGGAGCTGTTTTTT.

This clonotype was seen only a few times. The rearrangement joins TRBV19 to TRBJ1-2; TRBD1 matches at 8 bases. This CDR3 region has 16 residues. J lost 5 bases, V lost 1 base, and 9 bases had no gene match. Per germline, CDR1 LNHDA and CDR2 SQIVND (reference sequence). CDR3 protein: CASSIAGQGKVYGYTF. The CDR3 coding sequence is TGTGCCAGTAGTATAGCTGGACAGGGAAAAGTATATGGCTACACCTTC.

This clonotype was found many times. This rearrangement joins TRBV5-8 to TRBJ1-6; unclear D gene. The CDR3 is 13 residues long. Trimming removed 3 bases at V and 10 bases at J, with 11 bases between. CDR1 and CDR2 (germline): SGHTS, YDEGEE. The CDR3 here is CASSSEEFSPLHF. DNA of the CDR3: TGTGCCAGCAGCTCGGAGGAGTTCTCACCCCTCCACTTT.

V is TRBV29-1 and J is TRBJ1-2, with TRBD1 matching 9 bases. The CDR3 covers 14 residues. Trimming at V came to 7 bases and at J to 6 bases, leaving 12 bases not matched to a gene. Germline V lookup: CDR1 SQVTM, CDR2 ANQGSEA. The chain's CDR3 is CSEPDRGGDHGYTF. The CDR3 DNA reads as TGCAGCGAACCTGACAGGGGGGGGGACCATGGCTACACCTTC.

The sample holds a few counts of this clonotype. The V gene is TRBV5-1, the J gene TRBJ1-2; D is undetermined. CDR1 is SGHRS, CDR2 YFSETQ, per germline. The CDR3 sequence is 13 residues long. Between the trimmed V and J ends, which lost 0 bases and 4 bases, there was a span of 7 bases. The CDR3: CASSLEQFYGYTF. DNA of the CDR3: TGCGCCAGCAGCTTGGAGCAGTTCTATGGCTACACCTTC.

The J gene is TRBJ2-2, the V gene TRBV12-3 or TRBV12-4; 14 bases fit TRBD2. V lost 5 bases to trimming and J lost 7 bases; unmatched junction nucleotides: 12. The CDR3 length is 18 residues. Here the CDR3 DNA reads TGTGCCAGCAGTGGGCCCCGGACTAGCGGGGGGCCGGACGGGGAGCTGTTTTTT. It specifies CASSGPRTSGGPDGELFF.

The V call is TRBV20-1, the J call TRBJ1-1, with 8 bases matching TRBD1. The CDR3 sequence is 14 residues long. Germline values: CDR1 DFQATT, CDR2 SNEGSKA (reference sequence). V lost 2 bases, J lost 4 bases, and 6 bases stayed unmatched. The CDR3 nucleotides are TGCAGTGCTAGACAGGGGGCCGAACCCACTGAAGCTTTCTTT. Amino acids: CSARQGAEPTEAFF.

This clonotype was seen a handful of times. Written as DNA, the CDR3 is TGTGCCAGCAGCGTAGAATGGGGTGAGCAGTTCTTC. It is translated as CASSVEWGEQFF. The V call is TRBV9, the J call TRBJ2-7; D ambiguous. The DNA end lines up better with TRBJ2-1; the J call may be wrong. The CDR3 extends over 12 amino acids. Germline V gene sequence: CDR1 SGDLS, CDR2 YYNGEE.

This clonotype was counted ten times or more. The rearrangement links TRBV7-2 to TRBJ1-1; D is uncertain. This CDR3 spans 11 amino acids. The V and J ends lost 5 bases and 12 bases respectively, with 13 bases between them. Germline CDR1 reads SGHTA; CDR2 reads FQGNSA. The CDR3 region has the DNA TGTGCCAGCAGCCTTTATGAGGAGACTTTCTTT. It specifies CASSLYEETFF.

This clonotype was counted ten times or more. The CDR3 nucleotides are TGTGCCAGCAGTTGGGGACAGGGGACGAACACCGGGGAGCTGTTTTTT. Protein sequence: CASSWGQGTNTGELFF. The genes are TRBV2 and TRBJ2-2; 10 bases fit TRBD1. Germline lookup yields CDR1 SNHLY and CDR2 FYNNEI. The V and J ends lost 5 bases and 0 bases, in that order; junction bases with no gene match: 3. The CDR3 has 16 amino acids.

This clonotype was detected only a few times. CDR3: CASSPQGFGPQHF. The CDR3 nucleotides are TGTGCCAGCAGCCCACAGGGGTTTGGGCCCCAGCATTTT. The rearrangement uses TRBV3-1 and TRBJ1-5; 7 bases are shared with TRBD1. Germline V CDR1 and CDR2: LGHDT, YNNKEL (reference sequence). Trimming took 4 bases from V and 9 from J; bases not matched to a gene: 6. The CDR3 has 13 residues.

This clonotype turned up a few times. J is TRBJ2-2 and V is TRBV7-9; the D gene is possibly TRBD2 (6 bases). The germline gives CDR1 SEHNR, CDR2 FQNEAQ (reference sequence). The CDR3 loop spans 14 amino acids. Trimming cost V 2 bases and J 9 bases, with 13 bases left between them. CDR3 residues: CASSLSGTSRELFF. CDR3 coding DNA: TGTGCCAGCAGCTTATCAGGGACTTCCAGGGAGCTGTTTTTT.

This clonotype was found a few times. The V gene is TRBV6-5, the J gene TRBJ1-2; TRBD1 is a possible D gene (6 bases). The germline V and J ends were trimmed by 2 bases and 8 bases, with 18 bases remaining between them. Germline-derived CDR1 and CDR2 are MNHEY and SVGAGI. There are 15 residues in the CDR3. CDR3 sequence reads: CASSYAGGPPAGYTF. CDR3 coding DNA: TGTGCCAGCAGTTACGCGGGGGGCCCACCCGCGGGCTACACCTTC.

The chain is built from TRBV19 and TRBJ2-2; 7 bases match TRBD2. V was clipped by 7 bases and J by 3 bases; unmatched bases: 8. The CDR3 runs to 15 residues. In germline, CDR1 is LNHDA, CDR2 SQIVND (reference sequence). The CDR3 DNA sequence: TGTGCCAGTACCATGCGGGGGAGGGACACCGGGGAGCTGTTTTTT. This gives the protein CASTMRGRDTGELFF.

Many counts were recorded for this clonotype. This chain uses TRBV29-1 with TRBJ2-7; TRBD1 might be the D (5 bases). The CDR3 loop spans 13 amino acids. In germline, CDR1 is SQVTM, CDR2 ANQGSEA. The V end lost 6 bases, the J end lost 0 bases, and 12 bases lay between the germline ends. The CDR3 sequence is CSVWTPDSYEQYF. DNA of the CDR3: TGCAGCGTATGGACACCAGACTCCTACGAGCAGTACTTC.

At least ten counts were recorded for this clonotype. This chain uses TRBV7-8 with TRBJ2-7, with D possibly TRBD1 on 6 matching bases. Trimming shortened V by 1 base and J by 5 bases, and 15 bases separated the two germline ends. Germline V gene lookup returns CDR1 SGHVS and CDR2 FQNEAQ. The CDR3 has 15 residues. The CDR3, as DNA: TGTGCCAGCAGCTTAGAGCAGGGGAAAGTACACGAGCAGTACTTC. Translating gives CASSLEQGKVHEQYF. The full variable domain, completed using reference TRBV7-8 and TRBJ2-7, is GAGVSQSPRYKVAKRGQDVALRCDPISGHVSLFWYQQALGQGPEFLTYFQNEAQLDKSGLPSDRFFAERPEGSVSTLKIQRTQQEDSAVYLCASSLEQGKVHEQYFGPGTRLTVT.

The V and J genes are TRBV11-3 and TRBJ2-5; 7 bases agree with TRBD1. The CDR3 is 14 amino acids. Trimming took 5 bases from V and 9 from J; bases not matched to a gene: 12. In germline, CDR1 is SGHNT, CDR2 YENEEA. The CDR3 sequence: CASSQERQGQPQYF. DNA of the CDR3: TGTGCCAGCAGCCAAGAGCGGCAGGGACAGCCCCAGTACTTC.

This clonotype was seen many times. The chain has TRBV4-1 and TRBJ1-1; D is undetermined. The CDR3 consists of 14 residues. CDR1 MGHRA and CDR2 YSYEKL come from the germline V gene. V was trimmed by 4 bases and J by 6 bases, leaving 15 bases between them. The CDR3 sequence is CASSPGRRDAEAFF. The CDR3 DNA sequence: TGCGCCAGCAGCCCCGGACGGCGAGACGCTGAAGCTTTCTTT.

The V and J genes are TRBV2 and TRBJ2-7, with a weak D call TRBD2 (5 bases). This CDR3 spans 15 amino acids. Germline CDR1 and CDR2: SNHLY and FYNNEI. V lost 1 base, J lost 0 bases, and 10 bases lay in between. The DNA for the CDR3 is TGTGCCAGCAGTGAAGGGATGGGAGCCTCCTACGAGCAGTACTTC. It encodes CASSEGMGASYEQYF.

This clonotype was seen repeatedly, ten times or more. The V call is TRBV20-1, the J call TRBJ2-5; 8 nucleotides line up with TRBD2. Germline V gene lookup returns CDR1 DFQATT and CDR2 SNEGSKA (reference sequence). This CDR3 contains 13 residues. The ends lost 3 bases at V and 1 base at J; junction bases unmatched: 1. As DNA, the CDR3 is TGCAGTGCTAGCGGGGGGGCCCAAGAGACCCAGTACTTC. Protein sequence: CSASGGAQETQYF.